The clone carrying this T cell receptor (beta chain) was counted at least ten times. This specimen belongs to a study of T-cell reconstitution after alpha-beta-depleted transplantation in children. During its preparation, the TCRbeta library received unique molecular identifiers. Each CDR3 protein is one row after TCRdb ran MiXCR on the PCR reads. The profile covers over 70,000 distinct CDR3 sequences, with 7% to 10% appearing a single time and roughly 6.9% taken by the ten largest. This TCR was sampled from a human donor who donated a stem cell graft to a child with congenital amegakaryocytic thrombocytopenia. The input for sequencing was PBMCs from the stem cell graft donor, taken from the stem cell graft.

Here the CDR3 reads CASSLGAALNYGYTF. The CDR3, as DNA: TGCGCCAGCAGCTTGGGGGCAGCTCTTAACTATGGCTACACCTTC. The V gene is TRBV5-1, the J gene TRBJ1-2, with D uncertain. The CDR3 spans 15 residues. Germline V gene data show CDR1 as SGHRS and CDR2 as YFSETQ. V shed 0 bases and J shed 1 base, with 10 bases lying between them.